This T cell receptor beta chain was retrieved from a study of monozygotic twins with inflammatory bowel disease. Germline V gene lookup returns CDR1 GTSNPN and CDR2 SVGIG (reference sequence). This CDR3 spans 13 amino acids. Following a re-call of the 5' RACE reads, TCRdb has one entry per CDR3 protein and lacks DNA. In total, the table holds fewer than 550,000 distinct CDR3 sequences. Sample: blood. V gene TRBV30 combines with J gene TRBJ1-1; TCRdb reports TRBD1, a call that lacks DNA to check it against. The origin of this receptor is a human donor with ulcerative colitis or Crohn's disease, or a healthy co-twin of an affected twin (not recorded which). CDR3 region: CAWGDRVNTEAFF.